The T cell receptor beta chain described here comes from a study of shared clonotypes between healthy human individuals. The assay was immunoSEQ multiplex PCR, and TCRdb's table has in-frame clones only and misses some. This sample carries about 1.9 million clones, about 94% of them seen once, and the ten largest clones take more than 1.5%. Naivety among CD8 cells was defined by CD45RO negativity and positive CCR7 selection, thereby excluding terminally differentiated effector memory CD45RA+ cells. This CDR3 has 18 amino acids. CDR1 is SQVTM and CDR2 is ANQGSEA in the germline V gene. Specimen: naive CD8+ T cells from PBMCs. This sequence originates from a man younger than 30 in good health. Some clones in this sample may be carry-over from other donors' samples. The chain recombines TRBV29-1 with TRBJ2-5; possible D gene TRBD2, 6 bases. The last part of the DNA fits TRBJ2-7 better; the J call may be wrong. The CDR3 bases are TGCAGCGTTGCGCGCGGTGGCGGGACGCACCTGGACCCCTACGAGCAGTACTTC. Amino acid sequence: CSVARGGGTHLDPYEQYF.